This T cell receptor (beta chain) came from a study of T-cell memory formation after mild COVID-19. Background on the study: TCR clusters showed largely donor specificity.

After 5'RACE with constant-segment primers, TCR alpha and TCR beta cDNA libraries carrying sample barcodes and UMIs were obtained. MiXCR, applied by TCRdb to the 5' RACE reads, yields one record per CDR3 protein. The data contain about 38,000 distinct CDR3 sequences, roughly 11% of them singletons. Study results and limitations: Memory cells collected pre-infection included some clones that later responded, suggesting cross-reactive memory joined.

For this clonotype: Its antigen is currently unknown.

This sequence was found in a man between 18 and 35 years old who had mild COVID-19 (a few samples of this study predate the infection). Cell type and time point are not known. Sequenced: PBMCs or a T cell subset sorted from them (not recorded which).

CDR3 amino acids: CASISRGAHNEQFF. The CDR3 coding sequence is TGTGCCAGCATCTCGAGGGGGGCCCACAATGAGCAGTTCTTC. The rearrangement uses TRBV12-3 or TRBV12-4 and TRBJ2-1; either TRBD1 or TRBD2 may fit D (6 bases each). There are 14 residues in the CDR3. V gave up 7 bases and J gave up 5 bases, with 15 bases separating them.